The rows below give T cell receptor beta chains drawn from one sample of a study of cytomegalovirus exposure and HLA in healthy donors. Repertoires were generated with immunoSEQ multiplex PCR, while TCRdb's copy carries only in-frame clones and drops some. Of approximately 150,000 clones in the sample, approximately 57% are singletons; the top ten hold less than 2%. The sequencing sample was made of PBMCs. The source of these receptors is a male donor in good health and CMV-seronegative. Each CDR3 is given with its conserved first and last residue. A D gene is named only where the DNA matches it firmly. For some rows the clone size is stated as once, few or many, or as a class when expanded; others skip it.

TRBJ2-3 . . TRBV28 CASSFAGGLRTDTQYF TGTGCCAGCAGTTTCGCTGGCGGGTTGAGGACAGATACGCAGTATTTT
TRBJ2-2 . . TRBV29-1 CSVRIGGTDTGELFF TGCAGCGTCCGCATCGGAGGTACGGACACCGGGGAGCTGTTTTTT
TRBJ2-1 . . TRBV5-4 CASSFWGGAGNEQFF TGTGCCAGCAGCTTTTGGGGGGGCGCGGGTAATGAGCAGTTCTTC
TRBJ1-1 . . TRBV13 CASSSEAGRLEAFF TGTGCCAGCAGCAGTGAAGCAGGGAGGCTCGAAGCTTTCTTT
TRBJ2-5 . TRBD1 TRBV5-4 CASSLAGTGLQETQYF TGTGCCAGCAGCTTGGCGGGGACAGGGCTCCAAGAGACCCAGTACTTC
TRBJ1-5 . TRBD1 TRBV2 CASRASETGRQPQHF TGTGCCAGCAGGGCCTCAGAGACAGGGAGGCAGCCCCAGCATTTT
TRBJ1-2 . . TRBV7-8 CASSLGSRNYGYTF TGTGCCAGCAGCTTAGGTTCACGGAACTATGGCTACACCTTC
TRBJ1-2 . . TRBV5-4 CASSLTVQYGYTF TGTGCCAGCAGCCTGACAGTGCAGTATGGCTACACCTTC
TRBJ1-5 . TRBD1 TRBV5-6 CASSLGPEGTGNQPQHF TGTGCCAGCAGCTTGGGCCCTGAAGGGACAGGCAATCAGCCCCAGCATTTT
TRBJ2-2 . TRBD1 TRBV10-3 CAARTGVWTGELFF TGTGCCGCCCGGACAGGGGTATGGACCGGGGAGCTGTTTTTT
TRBJ1-1 . . TRBV19 CASSYSGHNTEAFF TGTGCCAGTTCTTACTCAGGGCACAACACTGAAGCTTTCTTT
TRBJ2-5 few . TRBV10-3 CAITAGRGETQYF TGTGCCATCACAGCGGGGAGGGGGGAGACCCAGTACTTC
TRBJ2-3 . . TRBV5-4 CATTEVGAASDTQYF TGTGCCACCACGGAGGTGGGGGCGGCCTCAGATACGCAGTATTTT
TRBJ2-7 few TRBD1 TRBV5-4 CASSTRDRGQEQYF TGTGCCAGCAGCACCCGGGACAGGGGGCAAGAGCAGTACTTC
TRBJ2-7 . TRBD2 TRBV7-8 CASSQFEGVAGGRYEQYF TGTGCCAGCAGCCAGTTTGAGGGAGTGGCGGGGGGGCGGTACGAGCAGTACTTC
TRBJ2-7 . . TRBV21-1 CASGWTGKSYEQYF TGTGCCAGCGGTTGGACAGGGAAATCCTACGAGCAGTACTTC
TRBJ2-1 . . TRBV2 CARGGGSSYNEQFF TGTGCCAGAGGAGGCGGAAGCTCCTACAATGAGCAGTTCTTC
TRBJ2-7 few TRBD1 TRBV6-5 CASSKGANYEQYF TGTGCCAGCTCCAAGGGGGCAAACTACGAGCAGTACTTC
TRBJ1-4 few TRBD1 TRBV6-5 CASSWGQGKNEKLFF TGTGCCAGCAGTTGGGGACAGGGTAAAAATGAAAAACTGTTTTTT
TRBJ1-3 few . TRBV5-6 CASSLRGNTIYF TGTGCCAGCAGCTTGAGGGGGAACACCATATATTTT
TRBJ2-5 few . TRBV18 CASSPMGQETQYF TGTGCCAGCTCACCCATGGGGCAGGAGACCCAGTACTTC
TRBJ2-7 . TRBD1 TRBV7-6 CASRRTGGVSYEQYF TGTGCCAGCAGACGAACAGGGGGTGTTTCCTACGAGCAGTACTTC
TRBJ1-4 . . TRBV4-3 CASSQEGRLNEKLFF TGCGCCAGCAGCCAAGAAGGGAGGCTAAATGAAAAACTGTTTTTT
TRBJ2-2 . TRBD2 TRBV15 CATSRDILAGVTGELFF TGTGCCACCAGCAGAGATATCTTAGCGGGGGTCACCGGGGAGCTGTTTTTT
TRBJ1-2 . TRBD1 TRBV6-5 CASSQTGSDYGYTF TGTGCCAGCAGCCAGACAGGGTCTGACTATGGCTACACCTTC
TRBJ1-1 . TRBD1 TRBV28 CASSPGQVPTEAFF TGTGCCAGCAGCCCTGGACAGGTCCCCACTGAAGCTTTCTTT
TRBJ2-7 few TRBD1 TRBV18 CASSPGVGTGVSYEQYF TGTGCCAGCTCACCAGGAGTAGGGACAGGGGTTTCCTACGAGCAGTACTTC
TRBJ1-4 . . TRBV19 CASNQGTRYNEKLFF TGTGCCAGTAACCAGGGGACACGGTATAATGAAAAACTGTTTTTT
TRBJ2-5 . . TRBV2 CASTSGGGKETQYF TGTGCCAGCACCTCCGGGGGAGGCAAAGAGACCCAGTACTTC
TRBJ1-1 . TRBD1 TRBV7-9 CASSGRTGQGAITEAFF TGTGCCAGCAGCGGCCGAACGGGACAGGGGGCGATCACTGAAGCTTTCTTT
TRBJ2-7 . TRBD2 TRBV28 CASSSGLAGPRKQYF TGTGCCAGCAGCTCAGGGCTAGCGGGGCCCCGCAAGCAGTACTTC
TRBJ1-3 . . TRBV4-1 CASSQVRASGNTIYF TGCGCCAGCAGCCAAGTCAGGGCTTCTGGAAACACCATATATTTT
TRBJ2-1 . . TRBV6-5 CASSYSTPLAGGEQFF TGTGCCAGCAGTTACTCGACCCCACTAGCCGGGGGTGAGCAGTTCTTC
TRBJ2-5 . . TRBV6-5 CASRPGTGFQETQYF TGTGCCAGCAGACCAGGGACTGGGTTCCAGGAGACCCAGTACTTC
TRBJ2-3 . . TRBV7-3 CASSLVQGSTDTQYF TGTGCCAGCAGCTTAGTCCAGGGATCCACAGATACGCAGTATTTT
TRBJ1-1 few . TRBV7-9 CASSSTTHGENTEAFF TGTGCCAGCAGCTCGACGACCCACGGGGAGAACACTGAAGCTTTCTTT
TRBJ2-4 . . TRBV6-1 CASSGQYQNIQYF TGTGCCAGCAGTGGACAGTACCAAAACATTCAGTACTTC
TRBJ1-1 . TRBD1 TRBV5-4 CASSLAQGGYTEAFF TGTGCCAGCAGCTTGGCCCAGGGGGGCTACACTGAAGCTTTCTTT
TRBJ2-3 . TRBD2 TRBV4-2 CASSQSRAGVGTDTQYF TGTGCCAGCAGCCAATCAAGAGCGGGGGTGGGCACAGATACGCAGTATTTT
TRBJ1-5 . . TRBV28 CASSLGGQGLYSNQPQHF TGTGCCAGCAGTTTGGGGGGTCAGGGATTATATAGCAATCAGCCCCAGCATTTT
TRBJ2-4 few TRBD2 TRBV7-2 CASSSPGLAGYIQYF TGTGCCAGCAGCTCCCCGGGACTAGCGGGGTACATTCAGTACTTC
TRBJ2-7 . . TRBV2 CASSYDSEQYF TGTGCCAGCAGTTACGACTCCGAGCAGTACTTC
TRBJ2-1 . . TRBV6-6 CASSYSSPPEQFF TGTGCCAGCAGTTACTCGTCTCCTCCTGAGCAGTTCTTC
TRBJ2-5 . . TRBV13 CASSFRDKLTPQYF TGTGCCAGCAGCTTCCGGGACAAGCTAACCCCCCAGTACTTC
TRBJ1-1 . . TRBV4-3 CASSQGQYQGTEAFF TGCGCCAGCAGCCAAGGACAGTACCAGGGAACTGAAGCTTTCTTT
TRBJ1-5 . . TRBV27 CASSSRGGPQHF TGTGCCAGCAGCTCCCGCGGTGGGCCCCAGCATTTT
TRBJ2-7 . . TRBV28 CASSPQDFGQYF TGTGCCAGCAGTCCCCAGGATTTCGGGCAGTACTTC
TRBJ1-2 . . TRBV27 CASSFPGGYGYTF TGTGCCAGCAGTTTTCCCGGGGGGTATGGCTACACCTTC
TRBJ2-7 . TRBD1 TRBV5-4 CASRDSSYEQYF TGTGCCAGCCGGGACAGCTCCTACGAGCAGTACTTC
TRBJ1-2 few TRBD1 TRBV2 CASSGELRGWGDYGYTF TGTGCCAGCAGCGGGGAGCTCAGGGGGTGGGGGGACTATGGCTACACCTTC